Listed below are T cell receptor beta chains from one sample, sequenced in a study of blood T cells in healthy people across ages. Using its own MiXCR run on the 5' RACE reads, TCRdb lists one record per CDR3 protein. The repertoire includes 1.5 million to 2 million distinct CDR3 sequences, approximately 32% of them detected once, and roughly 12% sits in the top ten. Input material: blood. The source of these receptors is a woman aged 25-40 years in good health. Each CDR3 is given with its conserved first and last residue. The order of the fields is V gene, J gene, clone size, D gene, CDR3 length, CDR3 protein, CDR3 DNA. D genes are given only for firm matches. Clone size is not always given. Where it is, it says once, few, many or a class for expanded clones.

>TRBV30|TRBJ2-7|.|TRBD1|12
CAWNRGYYEQYF
TGTGCCTGGAACAGGGGGTACTACGAGCAGTACTTC
>TRBV9|TRBJ1-5|few|.|16
CASSVVKLFRNQPQHF
TGTGCCAGCAGCGTAGTTAAACTTTTCCGTAATCAGCCCCAGCATTTT
>TRBV4-1|TRBJ1-1|once|.|13
CASSPLGFTEAFF
TGCGCCAGCAGCCCCCTTGGATTCACTGAAGCTTTCTTT
>TRBV12-3/TRBV12-4|TRBJ1-1|few|TRBD1|15
CASRLRTGKNTEAFF
TGTGCCAGCAGACTTCGGACAGGGAAGAACACTGAAGCTTTCTTT
>TRBV7-2|TRBJ2-5|few|TRBD2|16
CASSSWTSGVQETQYF
TGTGCCAGCAGCTCTTGGACTAGCGGGGTCCAAGAGACCCAGTACTTC
>TRBV14|TRBJ2-6|.|.|18
CASSHPRGISSEANVLTF
TGTGCCAGCAGCCACCCCAGGGGAATATCCTCTGAGGCCAACGTCCTGACTTTC
>TRBV24-1|TRBJ2-3|.|TRBD2|18
CATSDRSSRGGRTDTQYF
TGTGCCACCAGTGACCGCTCCTCGCGGGGGGGCCGGACAGATACGCAGTATTTT
>TRBV28|TRBJ2-1|.|TRBD2|19
CASSPPGLAGLILGNEQFF
TGTGCCAGCAGTCCACCGGGACTAGCGGGTCTGATTCTCGGCAATGAGCAGTTCTTC
>TRBV28|TRBJ2-7|few|TRBD1|15
CASRVRDRSSYEQYF
TGTGCCAGCAGAGTGCGGGACAGGAGCTCCTACGAGCAGTACTTC
>TRBV5-6|TRBJ2-5|.|.|15
CASSLDTGKVETQYF
TGTGCCAGCAGCTTGGATACAGGGAAGGTAGAGACCCAGTACTTC
>TRBV12-3/TRBV12-4|TRBJ1-2|many|TRBD1|14
CASSPPGTAYGYTF
TGTGCCAGCAGTCCGCCCGGGACAGCGTATGGCTACACCTTC
>TRBV5-6|TRBJ2-1|.|.|15
CASGSYGGSYNEQFF
TGTGCCAGCGGCTCTTACGGGGGCTCCTACAATGAGCAGTTCTTC
>TRBV7-3|TRBJ2-2|.|.|12
CASSPDGGELFF
TGTGCCAGCAGCCCTGACGGCGGGGAGCTGTTTTTT
>TRBV20-1|TRBJ2-1|.|TRBD1|16
CSVSRGPTDFYNEQFF
TGCAGTGTTAGCAGGGGGCCCACCGATTTTTACAATGAGCAGTTCTTC
>TRBV20-1|TRBJ1-2|few|.|17
CSAKILGAVSNNYGYTF
TGCAGTGCTAAAATCCTGGGGGCCGTGAGTAATAACTATGGCTACACCTTC
>TRBV5-1|TRBJ2-5|few|TRBD2|17
CASSLGLAGEYQETQYF
TGCGCCAGCAGCTTGGGTCTAGCGGGAGAGTACCAAGAGACCCAGTACTTC
>TRBV12-3/TRBV12-4|TRBJ2-3|.|TRBD2|15
CASSLRLADTDTQYF
TGTGCCAGCAGTTTACGTCTAGCGGACACAGATACGCAGTATTTT
>TRBV25-1|TRBJ2-3|few|.|14
CASSEPPPTDTQYF
TGTGCCAGCAGTGAACCTCCCCCCACAGATACGCAGTATTTT
>TRBV7-8|TRBJ2-5|.|.|17
CASSLRARRGFGETQYF
TGTGCCAGCAGCCTAAGGGCCCGGAGGGGATTCGGGGAGACCCAGTACTTC
>TRBV4-1|TRBJ1-4|.|TRBD1|16
CASSQKGGTGGEKLFF
TGCGCCAGCAGCCAAAAGGGAGGGACAGGTGGTGAAAAACTGTTTTTT
>TRBV4-1|TRBJ2-1|.|TRBD1|16
CASSIRGQGPYNEQFF
TGCGCCAGCAGCATCAGGGGGCAAGGTCCCTACAATGAGCAGTTCTTC
>TRBV5-5|TRBJ2-7|.|.|18
CASSRESFGDTYYYEQYF
TGTGCCAGCAGCCGAGAGAGTTTCGGGGACACCTATTACTACGAGCAGTACTTC
>TRBV28|TRBJ2-7|.|.|14
CASSLSASGNEQYF
TGTGCCAGCAGTTTATCCGCCTCGGGAAACGAGCAGTACTTC
>TRBV12-3/TRBV12-4|TRBJ1-2|.|.|13
CASATAGPYGYTF
TGTGCCAGCGCAACCGCAGGGCCTTATGGCTACACCTTC
>TRBV7-2|TRBJ2-2|.|.|15
CASSLYGVNTGELFF
TGTGCCAGCAGCTTATACGGAGTGAACACCGGGGAGCTGTTTTTT
>TRBV12-3/TRBV12-4|TRBJ2-5|many|.|13
CASSFRHQETQYF
TGTGCCAGCAGTTTTCGACACCAAGAGACCCAGTACTTC
>TRBV29-1|TRBJ2-7|few|.|17
CSVDPPLFQGLAYEQYF
TGCAGCGTTGACCCCCCTCTCTTCCAGGGTTTAGCCTACGAGCAGTACTTC
>TRBV11-1|TRBJ2-5|.|.|16
CASSFGNRWSAETQYF
TGTGCCAGCAGCTTTGGGAATCGATGGTCGGCAGAGACCCAGTACTTC
>TRBV5-1|TRBJ2-3|.|.|16
CASSWGLTEGADTQYF
TGCGCCAGCAGCTGGGGCCTGACAGAAGGAGCAGATACGCAGTATTTT
>TRBV20-1|TRBJ2-5|.|.|13
CSARVANQETQYF
TGCAGTGCTAGAGTAGCTAACCAAGAGACCCAGTACTTC
>TRBV6-1|TRBJ2-5|.|TRBD1|18
CASSDWGQDNFGEETQYF
TGTGCCAGCAGTGACTGGGGACAGGATAATTTCGGTGAGGAGACCCAGTACTTC
>TRBV20-1|TRBJ2-1|many|.|16
CSVPTTPGAKYNEQFF
TGCAGTGTACCAACCACGCCTGGAGCTAAATACAATGAGCAGTTCTTC
>TRBV9|TRBJ2-5|.|.|13
CASSVNLQETQYF
TGTGCCAGCAGCGTAAATCTACAAGAGACCCAGTACTTC
>TRBV4-1|TRBJ2-3|.|.|12
CASSQLLDTQYF
TGCGCCAGCAGCCAATTATTAGATACGCAGTATTTT
>TRBV11-2|TRBJ2-3|few|.|12
CASSLIVNTQYF
TGTGCCAGCAGCTTAATCGTTAATACGCAGTATTTT
>TRBV29-1|TRBJ1-1|.|.|11
CSVGDTAGAFF
TGCAGCGTTGGGGACACTGCAGGAGCTTTCTTT
>TRBV18|TRBJ2-3|.|TRBD2|16
CASSPLRAGDTDTQYF
TGTGCCAGCTCACCACTGAGAGCGGGGGACACAGATACGCAGTATTTT
>TRBV5-1|TRBJ2-7|.|.|15
CASSLWGEGTYEQYF
TGCGCCAGCAGCTTGTGGGGGGAAGGAACTTACGAGCAGTACTTC
>TRBV5-1|TRBJ2-7|few|.|13
CASSEGDSYEQYF
TGCGCCAGCAGTGAGGGCGACTCCTACGAGCAGTACTTC
>TRBV10-3|TRBJ1-2|few|TRBD1|14
CAISRTGGDDGYTF
TGTGCCATCAGCCGGACAGGGGGCGACGATGGCTACACCTTC
>TRBV9|TRBJ1-5|few|.|17
CASSARRQIGYNQPQHF
TGTGCCAGCAGCGCCCGACGACAAATAGGATACAATCAGCCCCAGCATTTT
>TRBV3-1|TRBJ1-2|few|.|14
CASSQLTKSSGYTF
TGTGCCAGCAGCCAATTAACAAAATCGAGCGGCTACACCTTC
>TRBV20-1|TRBJ2-7|.|TRBD2|15
CSARDTSGSRYEQYF
TGCAGTGCTAGGGATACTAGCGGGAGCCGCTACGAGCAGTACTTC
>TRBV3-1|TRBJ2-7|.|TRBD1|13
CASNQPPRGIKYF
TGTGCCAGCAACCAGCCACCCAGGGGGATAAAGTACTTC
>TRBV7-2|TRBJ2-1|.|.|11
CTSSQGPSQFF
TGTACCAGCAGCCAGGGACCTTCTCAGTTCTTC
>TRBV9|TRBJ1-1|.|.|14
CASSVGPGRGEAFF
TGTGCCAGCAGCGTAGGGCCAGGGAGGGGCGAAGCTTTCTTT
>TRBV28|TRBJ2-2|few|TRBD2|14
CASRLAGNTGELFF
TGTGCCAGCAGGCTAGCGGGGAACACCGGGGAGCTGTTTTTT
>TRBV12-3/TRBV12-4|TRBJ2-7|few|.|13
CASSLDPEDEQYF
TGTGCCAGCAGTTTGGACCCTGAGGACGAGCAGTACTTC
>TRBV6-1|TRBJ1-2|.|TRBD1|15
CASSEATGFSHGYTF
TGTGCCAGCAGCGAAGCGACAGGGTTTTCGCATGGCTACACCTTC
>TRBV7-6|TRBJ2-7|few|.|14
CASSNSFNPLEQYF
TGTGCCAGCAGCAATAGCTTCAATCCACTCGAGCAGTACTTC
>TRBV3-1|TRBJ1-5|.|TRBD1|15
CASNPWGTGDQPQHF
TGTGCCAGCAACCCGTGGGGGACAGGAGATCAGCCCCAGCATTTT
>TRBV10-3|TRBJ2-7|many|TRBD2|13
CAIRASGNGEQYF
TGTGCCATCCGGGCTAGCGGGAACGGGGAGCAGTACTTC
>TRBV14|TRBJ2-1|.|TRBD1|14
CASSSDRGVNEQFF
TGTGCCAGCAGCTCGGACAGGGGGGTCAATGAGCAGTTCTTC
>TRBV4-2|TRBJ2-3|many|.|14
CASSQDGTTDTQYF
TGTGCCAGCAGCCAAGATGGGACCACAGATACGCAGTATTTT
>TRBV3-1|TRBJ1-2|.|TRBD1|14
CASSLLGTANGYTF
TGTGCCAGCAGCCTCCTTGGGACAGCGAATGGCTACACCTTC
>TRBV7-9|TRBJ1-1|.|TRBD1|15
CASSFEQGGNTEAFF
TGTGCCAGCAGCTTTGAACAGGGGGGGAACACTGAAGCTTTCTTT
>TRBV6-5|TRBJ2-5|few|TRBD1|15
CASSYSSRGRETQYF
TGTGCCAGCAGTTACTCCTCCAGGGGGCGAGAGACCCAGTACTTC
>TRBV20-1|TRBJ2-7|.|.|13
CSARETGPYEQYF
TGCAGTGCTAGGGAGACAGGTCCCTACGAGCAGTACTTC